What follows are 25 T cell receptor beta chains derived from one specimen sequenced in a study of shared clonotypes between healthy human individuals. The assay was immunoSEQ multiplex PCR, and TCRdb's table has in-frame clones only and misses some. The data show about 1.5 million clones, 95% to 99% seen once. Material: naive CD4+ T cells sorted from blood. The subset here: CD45RA+ positively selected. These TCRs come from a man aged 25 to 45 in good health.

The chain joins TRBV4-3 to TRBJ2-1, with 16 bases that match TRBD2. Looked up from germline, CDR1 is LGHNA and CDR2 is YSLEER. The CDR3 contains 18 residues. Germline trimming cut 2 bases from V and 5 bases from J; bases unmatched to any gene: 6. This CDR3 reads CASSQSPGLAGGNNEQFF. The DNA of the CDR3 is TGCGCCAGCAGCCAATCCCCGGGACTAGCGGGAGGGAACAATGAGCAGTTCTTC.

This chain links TRBV5-4 with TRBJ2-7; D is unresolved. Germline values: CDR1 SGHNT, CDR2 YYREEE (reference sequence). The V gene lost 4 bases and the J gene lost 3 bases, with 11 bases spanning the gap. The CDR3 length is 13 residues. CDR3 in amino acids: CASSHPSDYEQYF. The CDR3 region has the DNA TGTGCCAGCAGCCACCCATCGGACTACGAGCAGTACTTC.

As to this clone: Other DNA sequences in this specimen translate into the identical CDR3. The chain combines TRBV18 with TRBJ1-1; D ambiguous. Trimming removed 0 bases from V and 0 bases from J, with 8 bases in between. Germline loops: CDR1 KGHSH, CDR2 LQKENI. This CDR3 region has 15 residues. The CDR3 is CASSPPKGVNTEAFF. The CDR3 DNA follows: TGTGCCAGCTCACCACCGAAAGGAGTGAACACTGAAGCTTTCTTT.

V is TRBV28 and J is TRBJ2-7, with TRBD2 identical over 10 bases. The CDR3 is 15 amino acids. CDR1 is MDHEN and CDR2 is SYDVKM in the germline V gene. Trimming at V came to 3 bases and at J to 6 bases, leaving 8 bases not matched to a gene. The CDR3 DNA sequence: TGTGCCAGCAGTTTCAGGCTAGCGGGAGTAGGCGAGCAGTACTTC. This translates into CASSFRLAGVGEQYF.

The rearrangement uses TRBV5-6 and TRBJ1-4; D not certain. V gave up 2 bases and J gave up 7 bases, with 12 bases separating them. Germline loops: CDR1 SGHDT, CDR2 YYEEEE. CDR3 size: 14 residues. The CDR3 bases are TGTGCCAGCAGCTTATGGGGTAACAGTGAAAAACTGTTTTTT. This encodes CASSLWGNSEKLFF. The full variable domain, in which reference TRBV5-6 and TRBJ1-4 provide the parts outside the CDR3, is DAGVTQSPTHLIKTRGQQVTLRCSPKSGHDTVSWYQQALGQGPQFIFQYYEEEERQRGNFPDRFSGHQFPNYSSELNVNALLLGDSALYLCASSLWGNSEKLFFGSGTQLSVL.

V is TRBV28 and J is TRBJ2-1; TRBD2 matches 14 bases. Germline values: CDR1 MDHEN, CDR2 SYDVKM. CDR3 length equals 15 residues. The V and J ends lost 2 bases and 7 bases, in that order; junction bases with no gene match: 1. The DNA for the CDR3 is TGTGCCAGCAGTTTAAGGACTAGCGGGAGGAATGAGCAGTTCTTC. This encodes CASSLRTSGRNEQFF.

The V and J genes are TRBV15 and TRBJ1-4; D unresolved. Germline CDR1 LNHNV, CDR2 YYDKDF (reference sequence). The CDR3 runs to 12 residues. CDR3 sequence (DNA): TGTGCAACCGGACCGCCGAATGAAAAACTGTTTTTT. This gives the protein CATGPPNEKLFF.

CDR3 in DNA: TGCGCCAGCAGCTTGGTGGGACAGACAGGAAACACCATATATTTT. It is translated as CASSLVGQTGNTIYF. This chain joins TRBV5-1 and TRBJ1-3; 7 nucleotides agree with TRBD1. V lost 0 bases to trimming and J lost 4 bases; unmatched junction nucleotides: 4. Germline CDR1 reads SGHRS; CDR2 reads YFSETQ. The length of the CDR3 is 15 residues.

The chain recombines TRBV5-1 with TRBJ2-6; D remains ambiguous. V shed 4 bases and J shed 0 bases, with 8 bases lying between them. This CDR3 spans 15 amino acids. Germline V gene lookup returns CDR1 SGHRS and CDR2 YFSETQ. CDR3 in amino acids: CASSPQFSGANVLTF. CDR3 nucleotide sequence: TGCGCCAGCAGCCCTCAGTTCTCTGGGGCCAACGTCCTGACTTTC.

V usage is TRBV7-3 and J usage is TRBJ2-7; TRBD2 aligns across 9 bases. The CDR3 is made up of 14 amino acids. Trimming removed 4 bases from V and 9 bases from J; junction bases left unmatched: 10. Germline CDR1 SGHTA, CDR2 FQGTGA. The CDR3: CASSSGLAGSVQYF. The CDR3 DNA sequence: TGTGCCAGCAGCTCCGGGCTAGCGGGATCAGTGCAGTACTTC.

The chain employs TRBV18 and TRBJ1-3, with unresolved D. V lost 1 base and J 10 bases, leaving 14 bases between the germline ends. Germline V lookup: CDR1 KGHSH, CDR2 LQKENI. The CDR3 loop spans 14 amino acids. CDR3 loop: CASSPLRAEETIYF. For the CDR3, the DNA is TGTGCCAGCTCACCACTTAGGGCGGAAGAGACCATATATTTT.

The gene calls are TRBV19 and TRBJ2-7; D may be TRBD1 or TRBD2 (5 bases each). Germline values: CDR1 LNHDA, CDR2 SQIVND (reference sequence). CDR3 length: 12 amino acids. Trimming removed 8 bases from V and 3 bases from J, with 11 bases in between. The CDR3 loop is CASGGAGYEQYF. The CDR3 bases are TGTGCCAGTGGTGGGGCGGGCTACGAGCAGTACTTC.

This chain uses TRBV9 with TRBJ2-7, with 10 bases that match TRBD2. The V gene's germline CDR1 is SGDLS and CDR2 YYNGEE. V shed 3 bases and J 4 bases; nucleotides not matched to a gene: 4. This CDR3 region has 14 residues. CDR3 coding DNA: TGTGCCAGCAGCGCCCAACTAGCGGGATACGAGCAGTACTTC. Its protein is CASSAQLAGYEQYF.

The chain recombines TRBV7-8 with TRBJ2-7, with D unresolved. From germline, CDR1 is SGHVS and CDR2 FQNEAQ. Trimming took 1 base from V and 0 from J, leaving 10 bases between them. The CDR3 totals 15 residues. The CDR3 loop reads CASSLEYGRSYEQYF. The CDR3 DNA is TGTGCCAGCAGCTTAGAGTACGGGCGCTCCTACGAGCAGTACTTC.

This chain links TRBV10-2 with TRBJ2-1; TRBD2 might be the D (6 bases). The ends were cut back, 6 bases at V and 0 bases at J, with 12 bases in the middle. CDR3 length: 15 residues. Germline V gene data show CDR1 as WSHSY and CDR2 as SAAADI. The CDR3 nucleotides are TGCGCCAGCAGAGATAGCGGATCCTCCTACAATGAGCAGTTCTTC. It is translated as CASRDSGSSYNEQFF.

This clone appeared a single time. The rearrangement uses TRBV7-9 and TRBJ2-1; D unresolved. V lost 3 bases to trimming and J lost 6 bases, with 9 bases between them. This CDR3 region has 13 residues. The germline CDR1 and CDR2 sequences are SEHNR and FQNEAQ (reference sequence). CDR3 sequence (DNA): TGTGCCAGCAGCTTCTTGCGTAGCAATGAGCAGTTCTTC. Protein product: CASSFLRSNEQFF.

This clone came up once. The V and J genes are TRBV2 and TRBJ2-1, with D hard to call. This CDR3 contains 14 residues. Germline assignment: CDR1 SNHLY and CDR2 FYNNEI. Trimming took 7 bases from V and 7 from J, leaving 17 bases between them. CDR3: CASTLRETLNEQFF. DNA for the CDR3: TGTGCCAGCACCCTGAGAGAAACATTGAATGAGCAGTTCTTC. The whole variable domain, filled in from reference TRBV2 and TRBJ2-1, reads EPEVTQTPSHQVTQMGQEVILRCVPISNHLYFYWYRQILGQKVEFLVSFYNNEISEKSEIFDDQFSVERPDGSNFTLKIRSTKLEDSAMYFCASTLRETLNEQFFGPGTRLTVL.

The chain combines TRBV5-1 with TRBJ1-1; 7 bases agree with TRBD1. V lost 0 bases, J lost 8 bases, and 7 bases stayed unmatched. The CDR3 totals 14 residues. CDR1 and CDR2 from the germline V gene are SGHRS and YFSETQ. CDR3 sequence reads: CASSLAAGGLEAFF. As DNA, the CDR3 is TGCGCCAGCAGCTTGGCCGCAGGGGGATTGGAAGCTTTCTTT.

In its sample, this clone was seen once. The chain combines TRBV2 with TRBJ2-7, with 8 bases lining up with TRBD1. V trimming: 10 bases; J trimming: 3 bases; junction bases outside the gene matches: 11. The CDR3 runs to 14 residues. Germline V gene lookup returns CDR1 SNHLY and CDR2 FYNNEI. DNA of the CDR3: TGTGCCACTCGGAAGACAGGGGAGATCTACGAGCAGTACTTC. Amino acids: CATRKTGEIYEQYF.

The V and J genes are TRBV2 and TRBJ2-3, with D tentatively TRBD2 (5 bases). The CDR3 covers 16 residues. Trimming left V 8 bases short and J 0 bases short, with 18 bases between. Per germline, CDR1 SNHLY and CDR2 FYNNEI. The chain's CDR3 is CASLPGRAPSTDTQYF. The CDR3 nucleotides are TGTGCCAGCCTCCCCGGGCGGGCTCCTAGCACAGATACGCAGTATTTT.

The chain links TRBV10-1 to TRBJ2-1; perhaps TRBD2 as D (6 bases). Germline V lookup: CDR1 WNHNN, CDR2 SYGVQD (reference sequence). V dropped 0 bases and J dropped 10 bases, with 13 bases sitting between them. This CDR3 is built from 14 residues. The CDR3 loop reads CASSESWEGGEQFF. The CDR3 DNA reads TGCGCCAGCAGTGAGTCTTGGGAAGGAGGGGAGCAGTTCTTC.

The chain links TRBV7-6 to TRBJ1-3; D is possibly TRBD1 (5 bases). Looked up from germline, CDR1 is SGHVS and CDR2 is FNYEAQ. The CDR3 contains 17 residues. Trimming removed 5 bases at V and 8 bases at J, with 25 bases between. DNA of the CDR3: TGTGCCAGCAGCCGCACAACCGCTTTAACAGGAGGGGACACCATATATTTT. Encoded protein: CASSRTTALTGGDTIYF.

The CDR3 region is CASSLPGQGTYEQYF. In DNA form, the CDR3 reads TGTGCCAGCAGCTTACCTGGACAGGGTACCTACGAGCAGTACTTC. The chain carries TRBV11-2 and TRBJ2-7; 8 nucleotides line up with TRBD1. From germline, CDR1 is SGHAT and CDR2 FQNNGV. CDR3 length: 15 amino acids. V lost 2 bases and J lost 2; bases outside the gene matches: 5.

The chain recombines TRBV18 with TRBJ1-5; 9 nucleotides align to TRBD1. The germline gives CDR1 KGHSH, CDR2 LQKENI. The CDR3 is 15 amino acids. Trimming removed 1 base from V and 6 bases from J; junction bases left unmatched: 4. For the CDR3, the DNA is TGTGCCAGCTCACCACTTGGACAGGGGATTCAGCCCCAGCATTTT. This codes for CASSPLGQGIQPQHF. The full variable domain, in which reference TRBV18 and TRBJ1-5 provide the parts outside the CDR3, is NAGVMQNPRHLVRRRGQEARLRCSPMKGHSHVYWYRQLPEEGLKFMVYLQKENIIDESGMPKERFSAEFPKEGPSILRIQQVVRGDSAAYFCASSPLGQGIQPQHFGDGTRLSIL.

The genes are TRBV6-1 and TRBJ2-3; perhaps TRBD2 as D (6 bases). This CDR3 region has 13 residues. Trimming took 8 bases from V and 4 from J, leaving 13 bases between them. Per the germline V gene, CDR1 is MNHNS and CDR2 is SASEGT. CDR3 sequence: CASGGLFADTQYF. CDR3 coding DNA: TGTGCCAGCGGGGGACTGTTCGCAGATACGCAGTATTTT.